These T cell receptor delta chains were read from a single sample in a study of gamma-delta chains in newborns, infants, children. TCRdb fed the reads into CATT to redo clone calling. The data hold several thousand delta-chain clones, with about 3.3% observed a single time. The sample consisted of blood. The source is a child who was a newborn, infant or young child, either healthy, febrile or measles-vaccinated (not recorded which). Both conserved end residues are part of each CDR3. D genes are given only for firm matches. The size field is filled for only some rows; it gives once, few, many or a size class.

DNA,CDR3,V,size,D,J
TGTGCCTGTGACCGGGTGGCTGGGGGACAAGGATTCTCCTGGGACACCCGACAGATGTTTTTC,CACDRVAGGQGFSWDTRQMFF,TRDV2,few,TRDD3,TRDJ3
TGTGCCTGTGACGGGGGATACACCGATAAACTCATCTTT,CACDGGYTDKLIF,TRDV2,medium-sized,TRDD3,TRDJ1
TGTGCCTGTGACACCGCGGGGCCTAGCTCCTGGGACACCCGACAGATGTTTTTC,CACDTAGPSSWDTRQMFF,TRDV2,medium-sized,NA,TRDJ3
TGTGCTCTTGGGGAACAACTGGGGGATACAGCACAACTCTTCTTT,CALGEQLGDTAQLFF,TRDV1,few,TRDD3,TRDJ2
TGTGCCTGTGACACCGGTTGGGGGGTCAGCTCCTGGGACACCCGACAGATGTTTTTC,CACDTGWGVSSWDTRQMFF,TRDV2,medium-sized,NA,TRDJ3
TGTGCCTGTGACCTACTGGGAAGATCCGATAAACTCATCTTT,CACDLLGRSDKLIF,TRDV2,few,NA,TRDJ1
TGTGCCTGTGACACTGTACTGGGGGATACGCGGAGCTCCTGGGACACCCGACAGATGTTTTTC,CACDTVLGDTRSSWDTRQMFF,TRDV2,medium-sized,TRDD3,TRDJ3
TGTGCCCCTGACACCTGGGGGGATACCGACTCCTGGGACACCCGACAGATGTTTTTC,CAPDTWGDTDSWDTRQMFF,TRDV2,few,TRDD3,TRDJ3
TGTGCCTGTGACACCGTACTGGGAACACCACACTCCTGGGACACCCGACAGATGTTTTTC,CACDTVLGTPHSWDTRQMFF,TRDV2,NA,NA,TRDJ3
TGTGCCTGCGACAAAGTACTGGGGGATACGAGCTCCTGGGACACCCGACAGATGTTTTTC,CACDKVLGDTSSWDTRQMFF,TRDV2,NA,TRDD3,TRDJ3
TGTGCCTGTGACACCTGGGGGATACGAGATAAACTCATCTTT,CACDTWGIRDKLIF,TRDV2,medium-sized,TRDD3,TRDJ1
TGTGCCTGTGACACCGTACTGGGAAAAAGCTCCTGGGACACCCGACAGATGTTTTTC,CACDTVLGKSSWDTRQMFF,TRDV2,few,NA,TRDJ3
TGTGCCTGTGACCGTACTGGGAGATACTTCTCCTGGGACACCCGACAGATGTTTTTC,CACDRTGRYFSWDTRQMFF,TRDV2,few,NA,TRDJ3
TGTGCCTGTGACACCTGGGGATCCGATAAACTCATCTTT,CACDTWGSDKLIF,TRDV2,NA,NA,TRDJ1
TGTGCCTGTGACACCGTCGTACTGGGGGACACCGATAAACTCATCTTT,CACDTVVLGDTDKLIF,TRDV2,medium-sized,TRDD3,TRDJ1
TGTGCCTGTGATGCCTTACTGGGGGATCGCTCCTGGGACACCCGACAGATGTTTTTC,CACDALLGDRSWDTRQMFF,TRDV2,medium-sized,TRDD3,TRDJ3
TGTGCCTGTGACACTGGGGGAGCTTATTCCTGGGACACCCGACAGATGTTTTTC,CACDTGGAYSWDTRQMFF,TRDV2,few,TRDD3,TRDJ3
TGTGCCTGTGACACTGGGGGATACCCCTGGGACACCCGACAGATGTTTTTC,CACDTGGYPWDTRQMFF,TRDV2,medium-sized,TRDD3,TRDJ3
TGTGCCTGTGATCCTATACTGGGGGATACCGCGGCTTTGACAGCACAACTCTTCTTT,CACDPILGDTAALTAQLFF,TRDV2,few,TRDD3,TRDJ2
TGTGCCTGTGACCCTATACTGGGGGATAGCTCCTGGGACACCCGACAGATGTTTTTC,CACDPILGDSSWDTRQMFF,TRDV2,few,TRDD3,TRDJ3
TGTGCCTGTGACCCCTGGGGGGCCTGGGACACCCGACAGATGTTTTTC,CACDPWGAWDTRQMFF,TRDV2,few,TRDD3,TRDJ3
TGTGCCTGTGACACTGCAGGGAGCTCCTGGGACACCCGACAGATGTTTTTC,CACDTAGSSWDTRQMFF,TRDV2,few,NA,TRDJ3
TGTGCCTGTGACACCTGGGGGACCTGGGACACCCGACAGATGTTTTTC,CACDTWGTWDTRQMFF,TRDV2,medium-sized,TRDD3,TRDJ3
TGTGCCTGTGACACGTTGGCTGGGGGATACGCTGACCGACAGATGTTTTTC,CACDTLAGGYADRQMFF,TRDV2,medium-sized,TRDD3,TRDJ3
TGTGCCTGTGAGCGACTGGGGGATAACTCCTGGGACACCCGACAGATGTTTTTC,CACERLGDNSWDTRQMFF,TRDV2,NA,TRDD3,TRDJ3
TGTGCCTGTGACACGGGCTGGGGGATACAAGGCTCCTGGGACACCCAACAGATGTTTTTC,CACDTGWGIQGSWDTQQMFF,TRDV2,NA,TRDD3,TRDJ3
TGTGCCTGTGACAAACTGGGGGCGTACACCGATAAACTCATCTTT,CACDKLGAYTDKLIF,TRDV2,medium-sized,TRDD3,TRDJ1
TGTGCCTGTGACCGCTTTGGGGGGGATCACACCGATAAACTCATCTTT,CACDRFGGDHTDKLIF,TRDV2,few,TRDD3,TRDJ1
TGTGCCTGTGACACCGTTGGACTGCGTAGCTCCTGGGACACCCGACAGATGTTTTTC,CACDTVGLRSSWDTRQMFF,TRDV2,few,NA,TRDJ3
TGTGCCTGTGACAGACTGGGGACTCGGTACACCGATAAACTCATCTTT,CACDRLGTRYTDKLIF,TRDV2,medium-sized,TRDD3,TRDJ1
TGTGCCTGTGACACCGTATGGGGGATACAGGGCTCCTGGAACACCCGACAGATGTTTTTC,CACDTVWGIQGSWNTRQMFF,TRDV2,few,TRDD3,TRDJ3
TGTGCCTGTGACAGTTTACCCGGATATAATAAGGCAGCACAACTCTTCTTT,CACDSLPGYNKAAQLFF,TRDV2,medium-sized,NA,TRDJ2
TGTGCCTGTGACACCGGGAGCTACTGGGGGACGAGCTCCTGGGACACCCGACAGATGTTTTTC,CACDTGSYWGTSSWDTRQMFF,TRDV2,NA,TRDD3,TRDJ3
TGTGCCTGTGACAAGTGGGGGATCACCGATAAACTCATCTTT,CACDKWGITDKLIF,TRDV2,few,TRDD3,TRDJ1
TGTGCCTGTGACAGTACTGGGGCGAGCTCCTGGGACACCCGACAGATGTTTTTC,CACDSTGASSWDTRQMFF,TRDV2,NA,TRDD3,TRDJ3
TGTGCCTGTGACTCGGTGTACTGGGGGATGCCGAGCTCCTGGGACACCCGACAGATGTTTTTC,CACDSVYWGMPSSWDTRQMFF,TRDV2,NA,TRDD3,TRDJ3